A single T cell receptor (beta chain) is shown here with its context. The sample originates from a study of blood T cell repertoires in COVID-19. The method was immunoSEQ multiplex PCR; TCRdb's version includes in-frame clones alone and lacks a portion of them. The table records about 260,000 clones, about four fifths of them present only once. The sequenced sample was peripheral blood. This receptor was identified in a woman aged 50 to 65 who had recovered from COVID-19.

CDR3 protein: CASSIGQGRRYTEAFF. CDR3 DNA: TGTGCCAGCAGCATTGGACAGGGGAGGCGTTACACTGAAGCTTTCTTT. This chain joins TRBV11-2 and TRBJ1-1; 9 positions match TRBD1. With V trimmed by 5 bases and J by 3 bases, 10 bases remained unmatched. CDR1 SGHAT and CDR2 FQNNGV come from the germline V gene. The CDR3 length is 16 residues.